Reported below is one T cell receptor beta chain. The sample is drawn from a study of control samples from healthy donors and cancer patients. CDR3 length equals 16 residues. V gave up 1 base and J gave up 1 base; unmatched junction bases: 2. Germline CDR1 LGHDT, CDR2 YNNKEL (reference sequence). Repertoires were generated with immunoSEQ multiplex PCR, while TCRdb's copy carries only in-frame clones and drops some. The repertoire holds approximately 140,000 clones, with 93% as singletons. Sequencing input: blood. The chain carries TRBV3-1 (or the pseudogene TRBV3-2) and TRBJ2-2; 8 bases match TRBD2. This receptor was identified in a man aged 18-30 years in good health. The CDR3 region has the DNA TGTGCCAGCAGCCAAGGGCTAGCGGGGAACACCGGGGAGCTGTTTTTT. Translating it yields CASSQGLAGNTGELFF.